The clone carrying this T cell receptor beta chain was detected many times. Its antigen is as yet unknown. The source of the sample is a study of regulatory T cells in long-lasting Graves disease. Noted time point: persistent/refractory GD, antithyroid drugs over 5 years with positive TRAb. Scientists built the TCR library using RNA that was extracted from PBMCs. The patients were drawn from one endocrinology department in Xi'an, China. Whole-study results and caveats: Persistent Graves' patients possessed reduced TCR diversity relative to recently diagnosed ones.

To make TCR beta libraries, researchers used iRepertoire HTBI primers and Arm-PCR of CDR3 regions. In the original processing: Samples revealed approximately 60 TRBV and over 12 TRBJ segments. TCRdb re-analysed the multiplex PCR reads in MiXCR, keeping a single row per CDR3 protein. TCRdb's processing, not the study's, gives the V and J calls here. The sample contains about 290,000 distinct CDR3 sequences, approximately 20% of which appear only once. The CDR3 extends over 13 amino acids. Trimming pared 4 bases from V and 11 bases from J, leaving 17 bases between. The germline CDR1 and CDR2 sequences are SGHAT and FQNNGV.

The rearrangement uses TRBV11-2 and TRBJ2-5; the D call may be TRBD1 or TRBD2 (5 bases each). The sequence derives from a female donor with Graves disease. Sequences were derived from peripheral blood mononuclear cells (PBMCs), sampled when the disease was refractory, from a patient treated with antithyroid drugs. The CDR3 sequence is CASSSRTRDLQYF. The CDR3 DNA follows: TGTGCCAGCAGCTCCCGGACCCGGGACCTACAGTACTTC.